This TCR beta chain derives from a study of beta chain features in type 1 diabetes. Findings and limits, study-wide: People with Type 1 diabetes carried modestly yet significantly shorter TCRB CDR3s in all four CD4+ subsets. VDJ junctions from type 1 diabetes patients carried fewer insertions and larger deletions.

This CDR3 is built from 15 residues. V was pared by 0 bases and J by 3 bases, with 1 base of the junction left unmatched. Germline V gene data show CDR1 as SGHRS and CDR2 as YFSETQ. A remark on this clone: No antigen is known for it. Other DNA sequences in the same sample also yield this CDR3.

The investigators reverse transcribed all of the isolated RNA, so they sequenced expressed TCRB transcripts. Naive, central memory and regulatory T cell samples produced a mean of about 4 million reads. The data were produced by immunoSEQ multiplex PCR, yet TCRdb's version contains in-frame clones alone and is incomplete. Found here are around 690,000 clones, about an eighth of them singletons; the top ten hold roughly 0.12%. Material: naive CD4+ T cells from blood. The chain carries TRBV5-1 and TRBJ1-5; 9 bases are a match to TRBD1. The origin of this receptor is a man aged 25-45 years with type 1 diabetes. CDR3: CASSLGQGDNQPQHF. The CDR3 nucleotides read TGCGCCAGCAGCTTGGGACAGGGGGACAATCAGCCCCAGCATTTT.